What follows are 5 T cell receptor beta chains derived from one specimen sequenced in a study of regulatory T cells in long-lasting Graves disease. Building of the TCR beta libraries involved iRepertoire HTBI primers and Arm-PCR of CDR3 regions. TCRdb reprocessed the multiplex PCR reads via MiXCR and lists one record per CDR3 protein. This sample carries a few hundred thousand distinct CDR3 sequences, about 16% of them seen once, and the ten largest clones take 20% to 25%. Time point noted: newly diagnosed GD, antithyroid drugs for less than 3 months. There was RNA extracted from PBMCs, and the TCR library was made from it. Another study also made use of these data, one on T cells in Graves' hyperthyroidism and ophthalmopathy.

Specimen: peripheral blood mononuclear cells (PBMCs), collected at new diagnosis, from a patient treated with antithyroid drugs. The receptors were gathered from a woman aged 18 to 35 with Graves disease.

This clonotype has ten or more counts. The chain is built from TRBV5-1 and TRBJ2-5, with 8 bases fitting TRBD1. CDR3 length: 16 amino acids. V lost 3 bases, J lost 5 bases, and 12 bases stayed unmatched. Germline loops: CDR1 SGHRS, CDR2 YFSETQ. CDR3 protein: CASSWGNRTGLETQYF. In nucleotides, the CDR3 is TGCGCCAGCAGCTGGGGGAACCGGACAGGGCTGGAGACCCAGTACTTC.

The chain carries TRBV9 and TRBJ2-3, with TRBD2 identical over 12 bases. This CDR3 has 18 residues. From germline, CDR1 is SGDLS and CDR2 YYNGEE. J was trimmed by 0 bases and V by 0 bases; bases with no gene match: 5. CDR3 region: CASSVESSGGASTDTQYF. In DNA, the CDR3 is TGTGCCAGCAGCGTAGAGTCTAGCGGGGGGGCTAGCACAGATACGCAGTATTTT.

In its sample, this clonotype was seen many times. V gene TRBV3-1 combines with J gene TRBJ2-3, with TRBD1 matching 7 bases. The J call is in doubt because the DNA end fits TRBJ2-7 better. CDR3 length equals 19 residues. Germline V lookup: CDR1 LGHDT, CDR2 YNNKEL (reference sequence). CDR3 nucleotide sequence: TGTGCCAGCAGCCAAGATCCCGAACTTAGGGGGCGAGTCTCCTACGAGCAGTACTTC. Its protein is CASSQDPELRGRVSYEQYF.

This clonotype was seen many times. The chain recombines TRBV6-5 with TRBJ2-5; the match to TRBD1 covers 7 bases. This CDR3 has 14 residues. Germline V gene data show CDR1 as MNHEY and CDR2 as SVGAGI. After removal of 0 bases from V and 5 bases from J, the junction contained 3 bases not matched to a gene. The CDR3 sequence: CASSYSTGVETQYF. CDR3 nucleotides: TGTGCCAGCAGTTACTCTACAGGGGTTGAGACCCAGTACTTC.

In regard to this clonotype: A much larger clone is a single base away; this may be a read error. This rearrangement joins TRBV28 to TRBJ2-6; perhaps D is TRBD1 or TRBD2 (5 bases each). This CDR3 region has 15 residues. The germline gives CDR1 MDHEN, CDR2 SYDVKM. The CDR3 coding sequence is TGTGCCAGCAGTGGGACCTCCTCTAGGGCCAACGTCCTGACTTTC. This gives the protein CASSGTSSRANVLTF.